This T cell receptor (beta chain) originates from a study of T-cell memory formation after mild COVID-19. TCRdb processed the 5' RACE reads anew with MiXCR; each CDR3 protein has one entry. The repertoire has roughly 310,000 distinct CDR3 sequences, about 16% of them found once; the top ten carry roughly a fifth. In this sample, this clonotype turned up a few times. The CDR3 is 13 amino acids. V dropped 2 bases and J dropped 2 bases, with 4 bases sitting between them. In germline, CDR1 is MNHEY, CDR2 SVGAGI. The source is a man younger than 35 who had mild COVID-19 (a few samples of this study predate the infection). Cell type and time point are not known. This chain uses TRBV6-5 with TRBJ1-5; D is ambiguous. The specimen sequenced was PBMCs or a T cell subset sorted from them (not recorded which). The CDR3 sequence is CASSYGGNQPQHF. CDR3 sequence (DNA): TGTGCCAGCAGTTACGGGGGCAATCAGCCCCAGCATTTT.